Listed below are T cell receptor beta chains from one sample, sequenced in a study of cytomegalovirus exposure and HLA in healthy donors. Sequencing used immunoSEQ multiplex PCR; TCRdb keeps in-frame clones, though not all of them. The sample has some 140,000 clones, 65% to 80% seen once; the top ten hold roughly 1.2%. The source material was PBMCs. The receptors here all came from a male donor in good health and CMV-seropositive. The CDR3 runs from the conserved cysteine through the conserved F or W. The D gene is left open where the match is weak. Clone size appears in some rows only: once, few, many, or a class for an expanded clone.

J,D,size,V,DNA,CDR3
TRBJ1-3,.,.,TRBV6-6,TGTGCCAGCTTGGTGGTAGACACCATATATTTT,CASLVVDTIYF
TRBJ2-7,TRBD2,.,TRBV27,TGTGCCAGCAGTTGGACTAGCGGCTACGAGCAGTACTTC,CASSWTSGYEQYF
TRBJ2-3,.,.,TRBV27,TGTGCCAGCAGTTGGACTAACACAGATACGCAGTATTTT,CASSWTNTDTQYF
TRBJ2-4,TRBD1,.,TRBV5-6,TGTGCCAGCAGCTCGACAGGGCTTGGGCAAAACATTCAGTACTTC,CASSSTGLGQNIQYF
TRBJ2-5,TRBD2,.,TRBV2,TGTGCCAGCAGTGAGAGAGCGGGGGGAATAAGAGAAACCCAGTACTTC,CASSERAGGIRETQYF
TRBJ2-7,TRBD1,.,TRBV7-9,TGTGCCAGCAGCCTTGGTAAGGGACAGGGGGCCTACGAGCAGTACTTC,CASSLGKGQGAYEQYF
TRBJ2-7,TRBD2,.,TRBV5-4,TGTGCCAGCAGCGTAGGACTAGCGGGAGGCGAGCAGTACTTC,CASSVGLAGGEQYF
TRBJ1-5,.,.,TRBV30,TGTGCCTGGAGCTCCGGGGGAGCTCAGCCCCAGCATTTT,CAWSSGGAQPQHF
TRBJ2-7,.,.,TRBV10-3,TGTGCCATCAGGGGGGAGGGGGACGAGCAGTACTTC,CAIRGEGDEQYF
TRBJ1-1,.,.,TRBV2,TGTGCCAGCAGTCAGGGGCCAGAAGCTTTCTTT,CASSQGPEAFF
TRBJ2-7,TRBD2,.,TRBV13,TGTGCCAGCAGCTTAGGCCAGCGGGAAGACATCGACGAGCAGTACTTC,CASSLGQREDIDEQYF
TRBJ1-3,TRBD1,.,TRBV19,TGTGCCACCAGGGACAGCCACTCTCGAAACACCATATATTTT,CATRDSHSRNTIYF
TRBJ2-7,TRBD1,.,TRBV10-1,TGCGCCAGCAGTGGGACAGGAGATTACGAGCAGTACTTC,CASSGTGDYEQYF
TRBJ2-5,.,.,TRBV7-9,TGTGCCAGCAGCTTACCCCCCGGGGAGACCCAGTACTTC,CASSLPPGETQYF
TRBJ1-4,.,few,TRBV4-1,TGCGCCAGCAGCCAAGTAGTTGGCAGCGGTCGTGAAAAACTGTTTTTT,CASSQVVGSGREKLFF
TRBJ2-3,TRBD2,.,TRBV27,TGTGCCAGCAGTCCGGGACTAGCGGGAGGAGATACGCAGTATTTT,CASSPGLAGGDTQYF
TRBJ2-7,.,.,TRBV5-4,TGTGCCAGCAGCAAGGGCAGGGAATACGAGCAGTACTTC,CASSKGREYEQYF
TRBJ2-1,.,.,TRBV5-1,TGCGCCAGCAGCCTAACTAGAAATGAGCAGTTCTTC,CASSLTRNEQFF
TRBJ2-5,.,.,TRBV4-3,TGCGCCAGCAGTTTCGGCGGCACCGCGGGGGAGACCCAGTACTTC,CASSFGGTAGETQYF
TRBJ1-1,TRBD1,few,TRBV5-6,TGTGCCAGCAGCTGGGACAGGGTGAACACTGAAGCTTTCTTT,CASSWDRVNTEAFF
TRBJ1-6,TRBD1,.,TRBV6-6,TGTGCCAGCCGTTCCAGGGGGCCCCTCCATAATTCACCCCTCCACTTT,CASRSRGPLHNSPLHF
TRBJ2-7,TRBD2,once,TRBV7-6,TGTGCCAGCAGCTTAGCCCTCCCGCTAAGCGGGGTAGTGAGAAACGAGCAGTACTTC,CASSLALPLSGVVRNEQYF
TRBJ1-3,TRBD1,few,TRBV5-6,TGTGCCAGCAGCTTGCAAGGGGGCGACTCTGGAAACACCATATATTTT,CASSLQGGDSGNTIYF
TRBJ2-5,.,.,TRBV20-1,TGCAGTGCGGGGAGGCAAGAGACCCAGTACTTC,CSAGRQETQYF
TRBJ2-3,.,.,TRBV19,TGTGCCAGTAGTACAAGGGGGTTTTTGGATACGCAGTATTTT,CASSTRGFLDTQYF
TRBJ2-3,TRBD2,.,TRBV27,TGTGCCAGCAGATTAGCCCCAGCGGGGGGGCGGACAGATACGCAGTATTTT,CASRLAPAGGRTDTQYF
TRBJ1-1,TRBD1,.,TRBV19,TGTGCCAGTAGTAAAAACAGGGGGCGTATATACGCTTTCTTT,CASSKNRGRIYAFF
TRBJ2-3,TRBD1,.,TRBV25-1,TGTGCCAGCAGGCGGGGGACAGGGGGCACAGATACGCAGTATTTT,CASRRGTGGTDTQYF
TRBJ2-1,TRBD2,once,TRBV19,TGTGCCAGTAGCAAAGTTCCTAGCGGTACGCGGTACAATGAGCAGTTCTTC,CASSKVPSGTRYNEQFF
TRBJ2-5,TRBD2,.,TRBV7-9,TGTGCCAGCAGCCCCCCGGGACTAGGCTGGGAGACCCAGTACTTC,CASSPPGLGWETQYF
TRBJ1-2,.,.,TRBV6-5,TGTGCCAGCAGTAACTCCGGGACACGCTCTAACTATGGCTACACCTTC,CASSNSGTRSNYGYTF
TRBJ1-6,.,.,TRBV19,TGTGCCAGTAGTTTCGGCTCCTATAATTCACCCCTCCACTTT,CASSFGSYNSPLHF
TRBJ1-6,.,.,TRBV19,TGTGCCAGTAGTAAGGATCGACAGGTTGCGTATAATTCACCCCTCCACTTT,CASSKDRQVAYNSPLHF
TRBJ1-5,.,.,TRBV27,TGTGCCAGCAGTTTCGGACTACGAGGTCAGCCCCAGCATTTT,CASSFGLRGQPQHF
TRBJ2-2,TRBD2,.,TRBV5-6,TGTGCCAGCAGCACTAGCGGGAGCACCGGGGAGCTGTTTTTT,CASSTSGSTGELFF
TRBJ2-1,TRBD2,.,TRBV6-1,TGTGCCAGCAGTGTTCGTCCTGCGGGGGGGAGCTCCTACAATGAGCAGTTCTTC,CASSVRPAGGSSYNEQFF
TRBJ2-1,.,once,TRBV19,TGTGCCAGTAGTATGGTGCCAGACAATGAGCAGTTCTTC,CASSMVPDNEQFF
TRBJ2-3,.,.,TRBV5-1,TGCGCCAGCAGCTTGACCCTCCAGGATACGCAGTATTTT,CASSLTLQDTQYF
TRBJ1-5,.,.,TRBV29-1,TGCAGCGTTGTACTCGGGTACAGCAATCAGCCCCAGCATTTT,CSVVLGYSNQPQHF
TRBJ2-7,.,.,TRBV19,TGTGCCAGTAGTATAGGGGCGGGAATGAGATACGAGCAGTACTTC,CASSIGAGMRYEQYF
TRBJ2-2,TRBD2,few,TRBV7-3,TGTGCCAGCAGCTCTAAGGGGACTAGCATCCCCGGGGAGCTGTTTTTT,CASSSKGTSIPGELFF
TRBJ1-1,.,.,TRBV9,TGTGCCAGCAGCGCCGGGGGGGGCAGGGACACTGAAGCTTTCTTT,CASSAGGGRDTEAFF
TRBJ2-2,.,once,TRBV15,TGTGCCACCAGCAGAGATCTCACCGGGGAGCTGTTTTTT,CATSRDLTGELFF
TRBJ2-5,.,.,TRBV4-2,TGTGCCAGCAGCCAAGATTTGGGACTTTACCAAGAGACCCAGTACTTC,CASSQDLGLYQETQYF
TRBJ2-2,.,.,TRBV4-1,TGCGCCAGCAGCCACGGGTTGATCTCGGGGGGCATCGCCGGGGAGCTGTTTTTT,CASSHGLISGGIAGELFF
TRBJ1-2,TRBD1,once,TRBV28,TGTGCCAGCGACACGGCGCAGGGGGCGGGGGGCTACACCTTC,CASDTAQGAGGYTF
TRBJ2-1,.,.,TRBV7-8,TGTGCCAGCAGCACCTGGGGCGGGGCAGGCAATGAGCAGTTCTTC,CASSTWGGAGNEQFF
TRBJ2-2,.,.,TRBV7-6,TGTGCCAGCAGCTTAGCCGGCGGGGCGAACACCGGGGAGCTGTTTTTT,CASSLAGGANTGELFF